The 29 T cell receptor beta chains listed next were all sequenced from one sample in a study of cytomegalovirus exposure and HLA in healthy donors. PCR primers comprised 60 Vbeta and 13 Jbeta primers. Some clones are missing from TCRdb's copy, which holds only in-frame ones; the method was immunoSEQ multiplex PCR. The sample table includes over 120,000 clones. The sample consisted of PBMCs. These receptors were collected from a male donor in good health and CMV-seronegative.

The chain carries TRBV29-1 and TRBJ2-6; 11 nucleotides match TRBD1. Losses at the gene ends were 6 bases for V and 0 bases for J; bases not matched to a gene: 7. CDR3 length equals 17 residues. Germline lookup yields CDR1 SQVTM and CDR2 ANQGSEA. Written as DNA, the CDR3 is TGCAGCGTAACCTCCGGGACAGGGGGCTCTGGGGCCAACGTCCTGACTTTC. Protein: CSVTSGTGGSGANVLTF.

The V and J genes are TRBV30 and TRBJ1-1; D ambiguous. Germline V gene data show CDR1 as GTSNPN and CDR2 as SVGIG (reference sequence). Deletions cut 4 bases from V and 10 bases from J, with 13 bases between. The CDR3 loop spans 11 amino acids. CDR3 sequence: CAWTRPGRAFF. CDR3 DNA: TGTGCCTGGACCAGGCCTGGGAGAGCTTTCTTT. The full variable domain, completed using reference TRBV30 and TRBJ1-1, is SQTIHQWPATLVQPVGSPLSLECTVEGTSNPNLYWYRQAAGRGLQLLFYSVGIGQISSEVPQNLSASRPQDRQFILSSKKLLLSDSGFYLCAWTRPGRAFFGQGTRLTVV.

The rearrangement uses TRBV5-4 and TRBJ2-1, with TRBD2 matching 7 bases. The ends lost 4 bases at V and 7 bases at J; junction bases unmatched: 11. This CDR3 comprises 15 residues. Germline V gene data show CDR1 as SGHNT and CDR2 as YYREEE (reference sequence). This chain's CDR3 is CASSGGGSGTNEQFF. Here the CDR3 DNA reads TGTGCCAGCAGCGGCGGAGGGAGCGGGACTAATGAGCAGTTCTTC.

This rearrangement joins TRBV29-1 to TRBJ2-2; the match to TRBD1 covers 12 bases. This CDR3 has 19 residues. With V trimmed by 4 bases and J by 1 base, 13 bases remained unmatched. Germline V gene data show CDR1 as SQVTM and CDR2 as ANQGSEA. The CDR3 spells CSVGGRSGDRGRNTGELFF. The CDR3 bases are TGCAGCGTTGGGGGGCGTTCCGGGGACAGGGGGCGGAACACCGGGGAGCTGTTTTTT.

The V gene is TRBV7-2, the J gene TRBJ1-5; no clear D gene. V lost 3 bases and J 0 bases, leaving 3 bases between the germline ends. The CDR3 is 13 residues long. The germline CDR1 and CDR2 sequences are SGHTA and FQGNSA. This chain's CDR3 is CASSFHSNQPQHF. CDR3 DNA sequence: TGTGCCAGCAGCTTCCATAGCAATCAGCCCCAGCATTTT.

The genes are TRBV4-2 and TRBJ2-1, with 8 bases identical to TRBD2. Unmatched junction bases numbered 5, after V lost 1 base and J lost 0 bases. The CDR3 runs to 17 residues. The germline gives CDR1 LGHNA, CDR2 YNFKEQ. The CDR3 reads CASSQAGLALSYNEQFF. The CDR3 DNA is TGTGCCAGCAGCCAAGCAGGACTAGCCCTCTCCTACAATGAGCAGTTCTTC.

The rearrangement uses TRBV5-6 and TRBJ1-4; D is unresolved. Germline V gene sequence: CDR1 SGHDT, CDR2 YYEEEE. Trimming pared 0 bases from V and 0 bases from J, leaving 9 bases between. The length of the CDR3 is 16 residues. Here the CDR3 DNA reads TGTGCCAGCAGCTTGGGCTTGGGCCCAACTAATGAAAAACTGTTTTTT. The encoded protein is CASSLGLGPTNEKLFF.

This chain joins TRBV30 and TRBJ2-1, with D perhaps matching TRBD1 (5 bases). Trimming stripped 8 bases from V and 12 bases from J, with 23 bases between. Germline-derived CDR1 and CDR2 are GTSNPN and SVGIG (reference sequence). The CDR3 loop spans 13 amino acids. For the CDR3, the DNA is TGTGCCATGACAGAGACCAACACCAATCCGCAGTTCTTC. Its protein is CAMTETNTNPQFF. Complete variable domain (other parts from reference TRBV30 and TRBJ2-1): SQTIHQWPATLVQPVGSPLSLECTVEGTSNPNLYWYRQAAGRGLQLLFYSVGIGQISSEVPQNLSASRPQDRQFILSSKKLLLSDSGFYLCAMTETNTNPQFFGPGTRLTVL.

V gene TRBV19 combines with J gene TRBJ1-5; 9 nucleotides align to TRBD1. The V and J ends lost 5 bases and 1 base, in that order; junction bases with no gene match: 6. This CDR3 is 16 amino acids long. Germline-derived CDR1 and CDR2 are LNHDA and SQIVND (reference sequence). CDR3 sequence reads: CASSEDRGVSNQPQHF. CDR3 bases: TGTGCCAGTAGTGAAGACAGGGGGGTCAGCAATCAGCCCCAGCATTTT.

The chain carries TRBV13 and TRBJ2-7; unclear D gene. Germline V gene lookup returns CDR1 PRHDT and CDR2 FYEKMQ (reference sequence). V lost 0 bases and J 0 bases, leaving 18 bases between the germline ends. This CDR3 spans 18 amino acids. The CDR3 DNA sequence: TGTGCCAGCAGCTTAGGATCCCGTTCCCCAGGTCTCTCCTACGAGCAGTACTTC. Protein product: CASSLGSRSPGLSYEQYF.

J is TRBJ2-7 and V is TRBV20-1; 7 nucleotides agree with TRBD1. V lost 4 bases to trimming and J lost 11 bases; unmatched junction nucleotides: 8. The germline V gene encodes CDR1 DFQATT and CDR2 SNEGSKA (reference sequence). The CDR3 has 11 residues. CDR3: CSATQGVGEYF. The DNA for the CDR3 is TGCAGTGCTACCCAGGGGGTGGGAGAGTACTTC.

Concerning this clone itself: Other nucleotide sequences in the sample specify the same CDR3. The rearrangement uses TRBV15 and TRBJ1-1, with D possibly TRBD1 on 5 matching bases. Trimming took off 1 base at V and 5 bases at J, with 11 bases between the two ends. The CDR3 sequence is 14 residues long. CDR1 is LNHNV, CDR2 YYDKDF, per germline (reference sequence). The CDR3 DNA sequence: TGTGCCACCAGCAGAGGGCAGGGTGGAACTGAAGCTTTCTTT. This gives the protein CATSRGQGGTEAFF.

J is TRBJ2-1 and V is TRBV14; the D gene is possibly TRBD2 (5 bases). Between the trimmed V and J ends, which lost 4 bases and 4 bases, there was a span of 14 bases. The CDR3 spans 15 residues. CDR1 and CDR2 from the germline V gene are SGHDN and FVKESK. The CDR3 DNA is TGTGCCAGCAGCCCTAGTGGACTTTTATACAATGAGCAGTTCTTC. Its translation: CASSPSGLLYNEQFF.

This chain joins TRBV5-1 and TRBJ2-7, with 8 positions matching TRBD1. The CDR3 is 15 amino acids. Trimming removed 0 bases from V and 4 bases from J; junction bases left unmatched: 6. The V gene's germline CDR1 is SGHRS and CDR2 YFSETQ. In DNA, the CDR3 is TGCGCCAGCAGCTTGGGAGGCAGGGGGCTTTACGAGCAGTACTTC. Amino acid sequence: CASSLGGRGLYEQYF.

On this clone itself: Its ends do not fully match the called genes, so a read error is possible. Other DNA sequences in this sample translate to the same CDR3. J is TRBJ2-7 and V is TRBV6-5, with 8 bases that match TRBD1. Germline-derived CDR1 and CDR2 are MNHEY and SVGAGI. The CDR3 extends over 15 amino acids. CDR3 amino acids: CASSSRDRRRYEQYF. For the CDR3, the DNA is TGTGCCAGCAGTTCCCGGGACAGGAGACGATACGAGCAATACTTC.

The rearrangement joins TRBV30 to TRBJ2-3; 9 positions agree with TRBD1. Germline loops: CDR1 GTSNPN, CDR2 SVGIG (reference sequence). V was pared by 0 bases and J by 2 bases, with 6 bases of the junction left unmatched. CDR3 size: 16 residues. The CDR3 DNA is TGTGCCTGGAGTGTACTCGGACAGGGGCTCACAGATACGCAGTATTTT. Translation: CAWSVLGQGLTDTQYF.

The chain has TRBV10-2 and TRBJ2-3; 13 nucleotides line up with TRBD2. Germline V gene sequence: CDR1 WSHSY, CDR2 SAAADI. V was pared by 8 bases and J by 5 bases, with 10 bases of the junction left unmatched. The CDR3 runs 16 residues. The CDR3 DNA is TGCGCCAGCGGAGGGAGGGGACTAGCGGGATTAGATACGCAGTATTTT. It is translated as CASGGRGLAGLDTQYF.

V and J are TRBV5-5 and TRBJ1-1, with D hard to call. Germline loops: CDR1 SGHKS, CDR2 YYEKEE (reference sequence). The V end lost 0 bases, the J end lost 5 bases, and 14 bases lay between the germline ends. The CDR3 runs to 15 residues. In nucleotides, the CDR3 is TGTGCCAGCAGCTTGGTTGGAGGCTTGGGGACTGAAGCTTTCTTT. This encodes CASSLVGGLGTEAFF.

The CDR3 DNA is TGTGCCATCAGTGTCGGAGGGGAATACAGCTATGGCTACACCTTC. Translated, it gives CAISVGGEYSYGYTF. The chain is built from TRBV10-3 and TRBJ1-2; D perhaps matches TRBD1 (5 bases). Germline CDR1 ENHRY, CDR2 SYGVKD. This CDR3 comprises 15 residues. Trimming cost V 4 bases and J 4 bases, with 16 bases left between them.

This chain links TRBV5-6 with TRBJ1-6; 7 bases agree with TRBD1. J was trimmed by 8 bases and V by 1 base; bases with no gene match: 6. The CDR3 totals 15 residues. Germline V gene data show CDR1 as SGHDT and CDR2 as YYEEEE. CDR3 DNA sequence: TGTGCCAGCAGCTTGCTTAGGGACAGATATTCACCCCTCCACTTT. This sequence encodes CASSLLRDRYSPLHF.

The rearrangement uses TRBV7-9 and TRBJ1-4, with D possibly TRBD1 on 6 matching bases. The CDR3 is 15 residues long. The germline V and J ends were trimmed by 5 bases and 8 bases, with 18 bases remaining between them. Germline lookup yields CDR1 SEHNR and CDR2 FQNEAQ (reference sequence). This chain's CDR3 is CASSIWDKTREKLFF. The DNA for the CDR3 is TGTGCCAGCAGCATATGGGACAAAACGCGGGAAAAACTGTTTTTT. Full variable domain (rest looked up from reference TRBV7-9 and TRBJ1-4): DTGVSQNPRHKITKRGQNVTFRCDPISEHNRLYWYRQTLGQGPEFLTYFQNEAQLEKSRLLSDRFSAERPKGSFSTLEIQRTEQGDSAMYLCASSIWDKTREKLFFGSGTQLSVL.

The chain combines TRBV5-1 with TRBJ1-1; D is unclear. V was clipped by 4 bases and J by 3 bases, with 10 bases between them. The CDR3 has 13 amino acids. Germline V gene lookup returns CDR1 SGHRS and CDR2 YFSETQ. CDR3 bases: TGCGCCAGCAGCCGCAAGGAGGACACTGAAGCTTTCTTT. This translates into CASSRKEDTEAFF.

The genes are TRBV4-2 and TRBJ2-1, with 10 bases aligning to TRBD2. Germline V CDR1 and CDR2: LGHNA, YNFKEQ. The length of the CDR3 is 15 residues. The junction had 8 bases not matched to a gene; V was cut back by 4 bases and J by 8 bases. This CDR3 is CASSPSGGVSDEQFF. CDR3 sequence (DNA): TGTGCCAGCAGCCCGAGCGGGGGGGTTTCCGATGAGCAGTTCTTC.

V gene TRBV15 combines with J gene TRBJ1-4; tentative D call: TRBD1 (5 bases). The CDR3 is 12 residues long. CDR1 and CDR2 from the germline V gene are LNHNV and YYDKDF (reference sequence). The germline V and J ends were trimmed by 5 bases and 6 bases, with 7 bases remaining between them. The CDR3 DNA sequence: TGTGCCACCAGCGGGGGGGATGAAAAACTGTTTTTT. It yields the protein CATSGGDEKLFF.

The chain joins TRBV27 to TRBJ2-7, with 10 bases identical to TRBD1. In germline, CDR1 is MNHEY, CDR2 SMNVEV (reference sequence). The V and J ends lost 5 bases and 5 bases, in that order; junction bases with no gene match: 12. CDR3 size: 16 residues. In DNA, the CDR3 is TGTGCCAGCAGTACTAATGACAGGGGGCGCGAGAACGAGCAGTACTTC. It codes for CASSTNDRGRENEQYF.

The CDR3 spells CASSYPGQGSPEAFF. CDR3 coding DNA: TGTGCCAGCAGCTACCCGGGACAGGGCTCCCCCGAGGCTTTCTTT. The chain joins TRBV6-5 to TRBJ1-1; 9 positions match TRBD1. V was pared by 6 bases and J by 11 bases, with 16 bases of the junction left unmatched. Looked up from germline, CDR1 is MNHEY and CDR2 is SVGAGI. CDR3 length: 15 amino acids.

V is TRBV11-3 and J is TRBJ2-5, with D tentatively TRBD1 (6 bases). The germline gives CDR1 SGHNT, CDR2 YENEEA. The CDR3 sequence is 19 residues long. Between the trimmed V and J ends, which lost 3 bases and 4 bases, there was a span of 27 bases. The CDR3 sequence is CASSFSVAGAHLTGETQYF. The CDR3 bases are TGTGCCAGCAGCTTTAGTGTCGCAGGGGCGCACCTGACGGGAGAGACCCAGTACTTC.

This chain connects TRBV2 to TRBJ1-5; 9 nucleotides line up with TRBD1. This CDR3 is built from 17 residues. V lost 2 bases and J lost 0; bases outside the gene matches: 5. The V gene's germline CDR1 is SNHLY and CDR2 FYNNEI. The CDR3 coding sequence is TGTGCCAGCAGTGAAAGCTGGACAGGGGATAGCAATCAGCCCCAGCATTTT. Protein product: CASSESWTGDSNQPQHF.

CDR3 in amino acids: CASTRAGSTDTQYF. In nucleotides, the CDR3 is TGTGCCAGCACGAGAGCGGGAAGCACAGATACGCAGTATTTT. The V gene is TRBV9, the J gene TRBJ2-3, with 7 bases identical to TRBD2. The CDR3 has 14 residues. Germline CDR1 reads SGDLS; CDR2 reads YYNGEE. V was pared by 6 bases and J by 0 bases, with 4 bases of the junction left unmatched.